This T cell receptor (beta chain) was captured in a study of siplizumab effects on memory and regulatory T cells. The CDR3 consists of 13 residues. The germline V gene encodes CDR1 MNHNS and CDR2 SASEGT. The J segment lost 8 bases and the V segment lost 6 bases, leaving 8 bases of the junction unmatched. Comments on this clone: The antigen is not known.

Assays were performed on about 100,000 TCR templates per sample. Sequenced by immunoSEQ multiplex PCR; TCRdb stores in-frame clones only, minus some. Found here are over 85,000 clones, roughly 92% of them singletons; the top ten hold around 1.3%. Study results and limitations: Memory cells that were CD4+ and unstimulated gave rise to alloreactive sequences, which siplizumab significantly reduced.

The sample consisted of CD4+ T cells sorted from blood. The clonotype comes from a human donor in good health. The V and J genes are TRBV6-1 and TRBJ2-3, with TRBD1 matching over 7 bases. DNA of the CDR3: TGTGCCAGCAGGGCAGTATCAGGGGGTACGCAGTATTTT. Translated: CASRAVSGGTQYF.